This T cell receptor (beta chain) was identified in a study of blood T cell repertoires in COVID-19. For the study at large: PBMCs, B-cell-depleted T cells, or T cells provided the cDNA or gDNA that made up the material.

Trimming pared 0 bases from V and 3 bases from J, leaving 17 bases between. Germline loops: CDR1 LNHNV, CDR2 YYDKDF (reference sequence). This CDR3 spans 18 amino acids. Authors' data handling: For nucleated cells, counts were estimated from reference gene primer amplification. Sequencing used immunoSEQ multiplex PCR; TCRdb keeps in-frame clones, though not all of them. That table is the source of V, J and clone size, and D and trimming were worked out from the DNA. Of 450,000 or so clones in the sample, 85% to 90% were seen once. Enrolment of Seattle patients took place during active infection, and they were followed longitudinally.

Sample: peripheral blood. J is TRBJ1-4 and V is TRBV15; D is uncertain. This clonotype was obtained from a man aged 18 to 29 with COVID-19, enrolled during active disease. This CDR3 is CATSRDRRTGIANEKLFF. The CDR3 bases are TGTGCCACCAGCAGAGATCGAAGGACCGGGATTGCTAATGAAAAACTGTTTTTT.